Below are 5 T cell receptor beta chains sequenced from a single sample in a study of T cells after posttransplantation cyclophosphamide. Sequencing was performed with immunoSEQ multiplex PCR; in TCRdb, only in-frame clones are kept and a portion is missing. The specimen has tens of thousands of clones, none found just once. Material: PBMCs. Receptors originate from a man aged 40-49 years in good health, CMV-negative, and a related stem cell transplant donor.

This clone showed up many times. This rearrangement joins TRBV19 to TRBJ1-3; the match to TRBD1 covers 8 bases. V lost 8 bases and J lost 1; bases outside the gene matches: 10. Per germline, CDR1 LNHDA and CDR2 SQIVND (reference sequence). The CDR3 runs 16 residues. The CDR3 spells CASSSRQGRSGNTIYF. CDR3 in DNA: TGTGCCAGTTCATCGCGACAGGGGAGGTCTGGAAACACCATATATTTT.

Many counts were recorded for this clone. The genes are TRBV5-1 and TRBJ2-7; 8 positions match TRBD1. CDR3 length: 15 residues. With V trimmed by 6 bases and J by 2 bases, 10 bases remained unmatched. The V gene's germline CDR1 is SGHRS and CDR2 YFSETQ. The CDR3 here is CASTTGQGSPYEQYF. CDR3 DNA: TGCGCCAGCACTACCGGACAGGGAAGCCCCTACGAGCAGTACTTC.

This clone occurred many times. The rearrangement uses TRBV19 and TRBJ2-3, with 13 bases lining up with TRBD2. V trimming: 3 bases; J trimming: 5 bases; junction bases outside the gene matches: 2. Germline V gives CDR1 LNHDA, CDR2 SQIVND (reference sequence). The CDR3 has 15 residues. The CDR3 spells CASSMGLAGQDTQYF. The CDR3, as DNA: TGTGCCAGTAGTATGGGACTAGCGGGACAAGATACGCAGTATTTT.

This clone was observed many times. In nucleotides, the CDR3 is TGTGCCAGCAGCCCTCGAACTAGCGGCACAAATGAGCAGTTCTTC. Translation: CASSPRTSGTNEQFF. The J gene is TRBJ2-1, the V gene TRBV11-3, with TRBD2 matching over 8 bases. The CDR3 is 15 amino acids. Germline CDR1 is SGHNT and CDR2 is YENEEA. Germline trimming cut 5 bases from V and 7 bases from J; bases unmatched to any gene: 10.

This clone was counted at least ten times. J is TRBJ2-2 and V is TRBV5-1; a weak D match, TRBD2 (5 bases). The CDR3 extends over 13 amino acids. Germline CDR1 reads SGHRS; CDR2 reads YFSETQ. Trimming pared 3 bases from V and 3 bases from J, leaving 6 bases between. The CDR3 here is CASSSSYTGELFF. CDR3 sequence (DNA): TGCGCCAGCAGCTCTAGCTACACCGGGGAGCTGTTTTTT.